This TCR beta chain stems from a study of T-cell reconstitution after alpha-beta-depleted transplantation in children. The TCRbeta library was prepared with unique molecular identifiers. In TCRdb, the PCR reads were re-called with MiXCR into one record per CDR3 protein. The sample yields approximately 640,000 distinct CDR3 sequences, approximately 16% seen once. V shed 1 base and J 9 bases; nucleotides not matched to a gene: 7. CDR1 is LGHNA, CDR2 YNFKEQ, per germline. This CDR3 is built from 17 residues. Here the sequenced sample was PBMCs from the stem cell graft donor, taken from the stem cell graft. The genes are TRBV4-2 and TRBJ2-1; 15 positions agree with TRBD2. The TCR comes from a human donor who donated a stem cell graft to a child with acute myeloid leukemia. For the CDR3, the DNA is TGTGCCAGCAGCCAAGTCGGACTAGCGGGGGGGGTAGGTGAGCAGTTCTTC. It specifies CASSQVGLAGGVGEQFF.